This T cell receptor (beta chain) derives from a study of cytomegalovirus exposure and HLA in healthy donors. Study results and limitations: After further analysis at a later stage, roughly 15,000 TCR beta sequences were associated with HLA alleles at 0.05 false discovery rate.

Trimming took off 0 bases at V and 5 bases at J, with 4 bases between the two ends. CDR3 size: 12 residues. Germline CDR1 is MNHEY and CDR2 is SMNVEV (reference sequence). The PCR used 60 Vbeta and 13 Jbeta primers. Libraries were prepared by immunoSEQ multiplex PCR; TCRdb keeps only in-frame clonotypes and omits some of them. The table shows fewer than 250,000 clones, with around 79% occurring only once. A word on this clone: Its cognate antigen is unknown. Within the sample, other DNA sequences also encode this same CDR3.

Material for sequencing was PBMCs. This sequence joins TRBV27 and TRBJ2-5; no reliable D call. The TCR was taken from a woman aged 18-35 years in good health and CMV-seronegative. This chain's CDR3 is CASSLSGETQYF. CDR3 in DNA: TGTGCCAGCAGTTTATCCGGGGAGACCCAGTACTTC.